One and the same sample provided the 16 T cell receptor beta chains below, sequenced in a study of cytomegalovirus exposure and HLA in healthy donors. The primer mix had 60 Vbeta and 13 Jbeta primers. Assay used: immunoSEQ multiplex PCR; TCRdb lists only in-frame clones, some missing. Here the sample spans around 200,000 clones, under 85% being singletons. Sequencing used PBMCs. The origin of the receptors is a man aged 50-60 years in good health and CMV-seronegative.

This clone was seen once. The chain has TRBV27 and TRBJ2-5; D gene unclear. CDR3 length: 13 amino acids. Germline V gene sequence: CDR1 MNHEY, CDR2 SMNVEV (reference sequence). Trimming cost V 6 bases and J 7 bases, with 15 bases left between them. The CDR3 sequence is CASSLRYPGTQYF. CDR3 sequence (DNA): TGTGCCAGCAGCCTCAGGTACCCCGGGACCCAGTACTTC.

The V call is TRBV10-2, the J call TRBJ1-2; no firm D call. Germline V lookup: CDR1 WSHSY, CDR2 SAAADI. The CDR3 runs to 12 residues. V lost 0 bases to trimming and J lost 8 bases, with 7 bases between them. CDR3 residues: CASSESLRGYTF. As DNA, the CDR3 is TGCGCCAGCAGTGAGTCGTTACGGGGCTACACCTTC.

This clone turned up a few times. The chain is built from TRBV10-3 and TRBJ2-1; D not certain. Deletions cut 1 base from V and 10 bases from J, with 5 bases between. Per the germline V gene, CDR1 is ENHRY and CDR2 is SYGVKD. This CDR3 region has 11 residues. The CDR3 loop is CAISEYREQFF. In DNA, the CDR3 is TGTGCCATCAGTGAGTACAGAGAGCAGTTCTTC.

This clone appeared once. J is TRBJ1-2 and V is TRBV9; 10 bases map to TRBD1. Germline assignment: CDR1 SGDLS and CDR2 YYNGEE. Trimming took 3 bases from V and 8 from J; bases not matched to a gene: 7. This CDR3 has 14 residues. CDR3 residues: CASSDRDRGLGYTF. In nucleotides, the CDR3 is TGTGCCAGCAGCGACCGGGACAGGGGCCTAGGCTACACCTTC.

This clone came up once. V usage is TRBV4-3 and J usage is TRBJ2-3, with 8 nucleotides matching TRBD2. The CDR3 totals 16 residues. The junction had 8 bases not matched to a gene; V was cut back by 0 bases and J by 6 bases. Germline V gene sequence: CDR1 LGHNA, CDR2 YSLEER. As DNA, the CDR3 is TGCGCCAGCAGCCAAGATACCCAGGGCGGGAGGGATACGCAGTATTTT. The encoded protein is CASSQDTQGGRDTQYF.

The rearrangement joins TRBV6-5 to TRBJ2-4, with D perhaps matching TRBD2 (6 bases). CDR3 length: 15 residues. Germline lookup yields CDR1 MNHEY and CDR2 SVGAGI. Trimming pared 3 bases from V and 0 bases from J, leaving 9 bases between. CDR3 coding DNA: TGTGCCAGCAGTTATGCGGGGCCAGCCAAAAACATTCAGTACTTC. Its translation is CASSYAGPAKNIQYF.

The V call is TRBV5-1, the J call TRBJ2-2; TRBD2 agrees at 7 bases. CDR1 and CDR2 from the germline V gene are SGHRS and YFSETQ. V was pared by 5 bases and J by 3 bases, with 10 bases of the junction left unmatched. The CDR3 consists of 16 residues. CDR3 in DNA: TGCGCCAGCAGTTCCACCGGGACTACCTACACCGGGGAGCTGTTTTTT. Its protein is CASSSTGTTYTGELFF. The full variable domain, with the rest looked up from reference TRBV5-1 and TRBJ2-2, is KAGVTQTPRYLIKTRGQQVTLSCSPISGHRSVSWYQQTPGQGLQFLFEYFSETQRNKGNFPGRFSGRQFSNSRSEMNVSTLELGDSALYLCASSSTGTTYTGELFFGEGSRLTVL.

This chain joins TRBV19 and TRBJ1-2, with D maybe TRBD1 (5 bases). Germline V CDR1 and CDR2: LNHDA, SQIVND (reference sequence). CDR3 length: 13 amino acids. Trimming cost V 1 base and J 7 bases, with 10 bases left between them. The CDR3 DNA is TGTGCCAGTAGTATAGGCAGGGCCGGTGGCTACACCTTC. Amino acid sequence: CASSIGRAGGYTF.

This clone was seen more than once but under ten times. This chain connects TRBV9 to TRBJ1-1, with 7 bases matching TRBD1. The CDR3 is 12 amino acids. CDR1 SGDLS and CDR2 YYNGEE come from the germline V gene. J was trimmed by 11 bases and V by 4 bases; bases with no gene match: 8. The CDR3 sequence: CASSLRQGEAFF. CDR3 DNA sequence: TGTGCCAGCAGCCTTCGACAGGGAGAGGCTTTCTTT.

The CDR3 bases are TGTGCCAGCAGCAGAGGACTAGCGGGGGGACCTTACGAGCAGTACTTC. This encodes CASSRGLAGGPYEQYF. The chain joins TRBV7-2 to TRBJ2-7; 14 bases map to TRBD2. Unmatched junction bases numbered 7, after V lost 5 bases and J lost 4 bases. The CDR3 length is 16 residues. Germline V gives CDR1 SGHTA, CDR2 FQGNSA.

The V gene is TRBV2, the J gene TRBJ1-2, with unresolved D. Germline V gene data show CDR1 as SNHLY and CDR2 as FYNNEI. CDR3 size: 12 residues. V was shortened by 10 bases and J by 3 bases, with 12 bases between the two germline ends. In nucleotides, the CDR3 is TGTGCCACCCGGGAGGGTTACTATGGCTACACCTTC. Its translation is CATREGYYGYTF.

The chain employs TRBV29-1 and TRBJ2-3, with D possibly being TRBD2 (5 bases). V gave up 2 bases and J gave up 2 bases, with 8 bases separating them. The CDR3 consists of 13 residues. The V gene's germline CDR1 is SQVTM and CDR2 ANQGSEA. CDR3 sequence (DNA): TGCAGCGTTGAATCCGGGGTCACAGATACGCAGTATTTT. Protein sequence: CSVESGVTDTQYF.

The J gene is TRBJ2-1, the V gene TRBV19, with D tentatively TRBD1 (6 bases). The germline CDR1 and CDR2 sequences are LNHDA and SQIVND (reference sequence). This CDR3 is 15 amino acids long. Deletions cut 5 bases from V and 1 base from J, with 12 bases between. The CDR3 bases are TGTGCCAGTAGTGTCAGGGGCGAGTCCTACAATGAGCAGTTCTTC. It specifies CASSVRGESYNEQFF.

This clone was seen only a few times. The V call is TRBV5-1, the J call TRBJ2-7; 13 nucleotides line up with TRBD2. The CDR3 covers 17 residues. The V segment lost 4 bases and the J segment 3 bases; nucleotides outside the gene matches: 10. Germline lookup yields CDR1 SGHRS and CDR2 YFSETQ. The CDR3 DNA is TGCGCCAGCAGCACGGGACACGGGACTAGCGGGAACTACGAGCAGTACTTC. Translation gives CASSTGHGTSGNYEQYF.

The V gene is TRBV7-8, the J gene TRBJ2-5; D might be TRBD2 (6 bases). The CDR3 has 14 residues. Germline lookup yields CDR1 SGHVS and CDR2 FQNEAQ. Trimming removed 7 bases at V and 7 bases at J, with 19 bases between. The CDR3: CASNTRGVEGTQYF. CDR3 nucleotide sequence: TGTGCCAGCAACACTAGGGGAGTGGAGGGGACCCAGTACTTC.

The CDR3 sequence is CASSPQGLSSYNEQFF. The CDR3 DNA sequence: TGTGCCAGCAGCCCGCAGGGGTTAAGCTCCTACAATGAGCAGTTCTTC. The rearrangement uses TRBV5-6 and TRBJ2-1, with D perhaps TRBD1 (6 bases). Germline lookup yields CDR1 SGHDT and CDR2 YYEEEE. V shed 4 bases and J shed 0 bases, with 14 bases lying between them. This CDR3 is 16 amino acids long.